The 9 T cell receptor beta chains below come from one sample, sequenced in a study of T cell responses to AZD1222 COVID-19 vaccine. Some clones are missing from TCRdb's copy, which holds only in-frame ones; the method was immunoSEQ multiplex PCR. The sample includes about 60,000 clones, around three quarters of them seen just once. The sequenced sample was peripheral blood, obtained 28 days after the second AZD1222 dose. These receptors all come from an adult who received the AZD1222 COVID-19 vaccine.

The rearrangement uses TRBV7-2 and TRBJ2-1, with 8 bases lining up with TRBD1. This CDR3 spans 14 amino acids. V shed 4 bases and J 6 bases; nucleotides not matched to a gene: 5. The germline gives CDR1 SGHTA, CDR2 FQGNSA. In DNA, the CDR3 is TGTGCCAGCAGCTCCCACAGGGGGAGCAATGAGCAGTTCTTC. Its translation: CASSSHRGSNEQFF.

This clone was found a few times. The rearrangement joins TRBV10-1 to TRBJ2-1; no firm D call. The V gene lost 2 bases and the J gene lost 12 bases, with 11 bases spanning the gap. The CDR3 covers 12 residues. Germline lookup yields CDR1 WNHNN and CDR2 SYGVQD (reference sequence). CDR3 sequence reads: CASSEGLAGQFF. The CDR3 DNA is TGCGCCAGCAGTGAGGGGTTGGCCGGGCAGTTCTTC.

The gene calls are TRBV19 and TRBJ2-1, with TRBD1 matching over 7 bases. The J segment lost 1 base and the V segment lost 4 bases, leaving 4 bases of the junction unmatched. Germline V gene data show CDR1 as LNHDA and CDR2 as SQIVND (reference sequence). The CDR3 spans 15 residues. The DNA of the CDR3 is TGTGCCAGTAGTAGGCAACAGGGGTCCTACAATGAGCAGTTCTTC. This gives the protein CASSRQQGSYNEQFF.

V gene TRBV6-5 combines with J gene TRBJ1-1; 7 nucleotides agree with TRBD1. CDR3 length: 13 amino acids. Trimming cost V 6 bases and J 4 bases; bases outside gene matches: 5. From germline, CDR1 is MNHEY and CDR2 SVGAGI. The CDR3 sequence: CASSSNRGTEAFF. The CDR3 DNA reads TGTGCCAGCAGCTCAAACAGGGGCACTGAAGCTTTCTTT.

The rearrangement links TRBV11-2 to TRBJ1-2; D uncertain. From germline, CDR1 is SGHAT and CDR2 FQNNGV. CDR3 size: 14 residues. V was pared by 4 bases and J by 0 bases, with 9 bases between. The CDR3 DNA reads as TGTGCCAGCAGCTCCTCAGGTCCTAACTATGGCTACACCTTC. Amino acids: CASSSSGPNYGYTF.

This sequence joins TRBV9 and TRBJ1-5; D is unclear. V lost 0 bases to trimming and J lost 0 bases, with 4 bases between them. Germline V gene lookup returns CDR1 SGDLS and CDR2 YYNGEE. CDR3 length: 14 amino acids. CDR3 bases: TGTGCCAGCAGCGTAGGAATTAGCAATCAGCCCCAGCATTTT. Its translation: CASSVGISNQPQHF.

This chain uses TRBV7-2 with TRBJ2-3; 8 bases match TRBD2. V dropped 5 bases and J dropped 2; count of bases not matched to a gene: 9. The CDR3 is made up of 16 amino acids. The germline V gene encodes CDR1 SGHTA and CDR2 FQGNSA. CDR3 sequence: CASSSQSGSYTDTQYF. As DNA, the CDR3 is TGTGCCAGCAGCAGCCAGAGCGGGAGCTACACAGATACGCAGTATTTT. Full variable domain (remainder filled in from reference TRBV7-2 and TRBJ2-3): GAGVSQSPSNKVTEKGKDVELRCDPISGHTALYWYRQSLGQGLEFLIYFQGNSAPDKSGLPSDRFSAERTGGSVSTLTIQRTQQEDSAVYLCASSSQSGSYTDTQYFGPGTRLTVL.

The chain combines TRBV29-1 with TRBJ2-2; D perhaps matches TRBD2 (6 bases). The CDR3 totals 13 residues. Germline CDR1 SQVTM, CDR2 ANQGSEA. Trimming left V 7 bases short and J 2 bases short, with 11 bases between. CDR3 DNA sequence: TGCAGCGGGGGGGTCAGAAACACCGGGGAGCTGTTTTTT. Protein product: CSGGVRNTGELFF.

This clone was picked up one time. The V and J genes are TRBV12-3 or TRBV12-4 and TRBJ1-2; D gene unclear. The V end lost 5 bases, the J end lost 5 bases, and 12 bases lay between the germline ends. This CDR3 contains 13 residues. In DNA, the CDR3 is TGTGCCAGCAGTCCAGCCGGTCCTTATGGCTACACCTTC. It encodes CASSPAGPYGYTF.